The 25 T cell receptor beta chains below were found in one sample sequenced in a study of blood T cell repertoires in COVID-19. This table comes from immunoSEQ multiplex PCR, and its TCRdb copy is limited to in-frame clones, with some not included. The data show 210,000 or so clones, with approximately 85% seen just once and approximately 5% held by the top ten. The sample consisted of peripheral blood. These receptors originate from a man aged 50-59 years with COVID-19, enrolled during active disease.

In this sample, this clone turned up once. This chain connects TRBV9 to TRBJ2-3, with 9 bases identical to TRBD2. CDR1 is SGDLS and CDR2 is YYNGEE in the germline V gene. The CDR3 contains 19 residues. After removal of 0 bases from V and 3 bases from J, the junction contained 14 bases not matched to a gene. The CDR3 DNA sequence: TGTGCCAGCAGCGTAGCGAGCGGGGAGTCTAGCGGGGATACAGATACGCAGTATTTT. This sequence encodes CASSVASGESSGDTDTQYF.

The chain has TRBV27 and TRBJ2-5; D not resolved. The germline gives CDR1 MNHEY, CDR2 SMNVEV (reference sequence). V was pared by 3 bases and J by 0 bases, with 5 bases between. This CDR3 is 13 amino acids long. The CDR3, as DNA: TGTGCCAGCAGTTTCTCTAACCAAGAGACCCAGTACTTC. Its protein is CASSFSNQETQYF.

The chain is built from TRBV11-3 and TRBJ1-3, with D possibly TRBD1 on 5 matching bases. Germline V gene sequence: CDR1 SGHNT, CDR2 YENEEA. The CDR3 totals 14 residues. The ends were cut back, 4 bases at V and 1 base at J, with 8 bases in the middle. CDR3 sequence reads: CASSSRTSGNTIYF. The CDR3 region has the DNA TGTGCCAGCAGCTCCAGGACATCTGGAAACACCATATATTTT. Based on the CDR3 plus reference TRBV11-3 and TRBJ1-3, the full variable domain is EAGVVQSPRYKIIEKKQPVAFWCNPISGHNTLYWYLQNLGQGPELLIRYENEEAVDDSQLPKDRFSAERLKGVDSTLKIQPAELGDSAVYLCASSSRTSGNTIYFGEGSWLTVV.

The genes are TRBV5-6 and TRBJ1-2, with 9 positions matching TRBD1. V was clipped by 4 bases and J by 3 bases; unmatched bases: 1. CDR3 length equals 13 residues. CDR1 SGHDT and CDR2 YYEEEE come from the germline V gene. CDR3 nucleotide sequence: TGTGCCAGCAGCCGGGACAGGGACTATGGCTACACCTTC. The encoded protein is CASSRDRDYGYTF.

The chain employs TRBV4-3 and TRBJ2-3; D might be TRBD1 (7 bases). The CDR3 runs to 16 residues. With 4 bases removed from V and 0 bases from J, the gap between germline ends came to 14 bases. CDR1 is LGHNA and CDR2 is YSLEER in the germline V gene. CDR3 amino acids: CASSLGGTASTDTQYF. The CDR3 nucleotides are TGCGCCAGCAGCCTGGGCGGGACAGCTAGCACAGATACGCAGTATTTT.

This clone was found once. The chain is built from TRBV19 and TRBJ2-3, with 8 bases identical to TRBD2. The V segment lost 5 bases and the J segment 1 base; nucleotides outside the gene matches: 2. The germline V gene has CDR1 LNHDA and CDR2 SQIVND (reference sequence). This CDR3 is 14 amino acids long. CDR3 in DNA: TGTGCCAGTAGTCCCGGGGGGGGCACAGATACGCAGTATTTT. Translation: CASSPGGGTDTQYF. Together with reference TRBV19 and TRBJ2-3, the CDR3 gives the full variable domain: DGGITQSPKYLFRKEGQNVTLSCEQNLNHDAMYWYRQDPGQGLRLIYYSQIVNDFQKGDIAEGYSVSREKKESFPLTVTSAQKNPTAFYLCASSPGGGTDTQYFGPGTRLTVL.

The chain uses TRBV5-5 and TRBJ1-3; TRBD1 matches at 9 bases. CDR3 length: 17 amino acids. Trimming took 0 bases from V and 3 from J; bases not matched to a gene: 7. Per the germline V gene, CDR1 is SGHKS and CDR2 is YYEKEE (reference sequence). The CDR3 reads CASSLVGTGTFGNTIYF. The CDR3 DNA sequence: TGTGCCAGCAGCTTGGTGGGGACAGGGACCTTTGGAAACACCATATATTTT.

The rearrangement links TRBV7-9 to TRBJ1-4; 8 nucleotides agree with TRBD1. The CDR3 extends over 14 amino acids. Germline values: CDR1 SEHNR, CDR2 FQNEAQ (reference sequence). V shed 5 bases, J shed 10 bases, and the junction held 9 bases outside the gene matches. The CDR3 DNA sequence: TGTGCCAGCAGCCCCGGACAGGGTCAAGGAAAACTGTTTTTT. Translation gives CASSPGQGQGKLFF.

This sequence joins TRBV19 and TRBJ1-1, with D possibly TRBD1 on 6 matching bases. The CDR3 spans 15 residues. V was clipped by 4 bases and J by 2 bases, with 14 bases between them. Germline V gives CDR1 LNHDA, CDR2 SQIVND (reference sequence). CDR3 residues: CASSTVLQGNTEAFF. DNA of the CDR3: TGTGCCAGTAGTACCGTGCTACAGGGTAACACTGAAGCTTTCTTT.

This clone is a singleton in its sample. Written as DNA, the CDR3 is TGTGCCAGCAGTTCCGACACGAACACCGGGGAGCTGTTTTTT. The encoded protein is CASSSDTNTGELFF. The chain couples TRBV6-2 or TRBV6-3 to TRBJ2-2; D unclear. From germline, CDR1 is MNHEY and CDR2 SVGEGT. There are 14 residues in the CDR3. V was clipped by 4 bases and J by 0 bases, with 6 bases between them.

This clone was counted a few times. The V and J genes are TRBV27 and TRBJ1-1; 11 bases fit TRBD1. The CDR3 is 17 amino acids. CDR1 and CDR2 from the germline V gene are MNHEY and SMNVEV (reference sequence). Trimming cost V 4 bases and J 3 bases; bases outside gene matches: 10. CDR3 DNA: TGTGCCAGCAGTTCTAGGACAGGGGGCTTTACGGACACTGAAGCTTTCTTT. Translation gives CASSSRTGGFTDTEAFF.

This CDR3 is CASGTGAGETQYF. Written as DNA, the CDR3 is TGTGCTAGTGGTACAGGGGCGGGAGAGACCCAGTACTTC. The gene calls are TRBV12-5 and TRBJ2-5, with TRBD1 matching over 7 bases. CDR1 LGHNT and CDR2 FRNRAP come from the germline V gene. The CDR3 sequence is 13 residues long. Trimming removed 5 bases from V and 4 bases from J; junction bases left unmatched: 4.

The V call is TRBV30, the J call TRBJ2-2; 8 bases agree with TRBD1. This CDR3 has 16 amino acids. V shed 0 bases, J shed 4 bases, and the junction held 7 bases outside the gene matches. Germline CDR1 and CDR2: GTSNPN and SVGIG (reference sequence). The chain's CDR3 is CAWSVGQGAITGELFF. The CDR3 coding sequence is TGTGCCTGGAGTGTAGGGCAGGGGGCGATCACCGGGGAGCTGTTTTTT. Combining the CDR3 with reference TRBV30 and TRBJ2-2 gives the whole variable domain SQTIHQWPATLVQPVGSPLSLECTVEGTSNPNLYWYRQAAGRGLQLLFYSVGIGQISSEVPQNLSASRPQDRQFILSSKKLLLSDSGFYLCAWSVGQGAITGELFFGEGSRLTVL.

The chain carries TRBV4-2 and TRBJ2-5; TRBD1 aligns across 9 bases. The length of the CDR3 is 15 residues. Germline-derived CDR1 and CDR2 are LGHNA and YNFKEQ. After removal of 1 base from V and 5 bases from J, the junction contained 5 bases not matched to a gene. The CDR3 nucleotides read TGTGCCAGCAGCCAAGCCTACGGGACAGGGGAGACCCAGTACTTC. Translating gives CASSQAYGTGETQYF.

V gene TRBV4-1 combines with J gene TRBJ1-2; D gene ambiguous. Germline V CDR1 and CDR2: MGHRA, YSYEKL. The CDR3 spans 11 residues. With 6 bases removed from V and 4 bases from J, the gap between germline ends came to 6 bases. The CDR3 DNA sequence: TGCGCCAGCAGATCTTTCTATGGCTACACCTTC. Translating it yields CASRSFYGYTF.

The chain couples TRBV6-5 to TRBJ1-4, with 9 bases that match TRBD1. The germline gives CDR1 MNHEY, CDR2 SVGAGI. The CDR3 is 15 residues long. The V and J ends lost 0 bases and 6 bases, in that order; junction bases with no gene match: 2. The CDR3 is CASSYSGTGYEKLFF. CDR3 DNA: TGTGCCAGCAGTTACTCCGGGACAGGGTATGAAAAACTGTTTTTT.

The rearrangement links TRBV9 to TRBJ2-1, with D possibly being TRBD2 (7 bases). This CDR3 has 15 amino acids. Between the trimmed V and J ends, which lost 3 bases and 8 bases, there was a span of 18 bases. CDR1 SGDLS and CDR2 YYNGEE come from the germline V gene. CDR3 sequence reads: CASSGGGATTDEQFF. The CDR3, as DNA: TGTGCCAGCAGCGGAGGGGGGGCCACTACGGATGAGCAGTTCTTC.

V is TRBV11-3 and J is TRBJ2-1, with a weak D call TRBD1 (5 bases). The V end lost 5 bases, the J end lost 5 bases, and 16 bases lay between the germline ends. Germline lookup yields CDR1 SGHNT and CDR2 YENEEA. The CDR3 has 15 amino acids. For the CDR3, the DNA is TGTGCCAGCAGCCCCTCTTCAGGGAATCACAATGAGCAGTTCTTC. As protein: CASSPSSGNHNEQFF. The complete variable domain, with remaining parts taken from reference TRBV11-3 and TRBJ2-1, reads EAGVVQSPRYKIIEKKQPVAFWCNPISGHNTLYWYLQNLGQGPELLIRYENEEAVDDSQLPKDRFSAERLKGVDSTLKIQPAELGDSAVYLCASSPSSGNHNEQFFGPGTRLTVL.

J is TRBJ1-4 and V is TRBV19, with a possible D match to TRBD1 (5 bases). The CDR3 runs 13 residues. Trimming cost V 9 bases and J 12 bases, with 20 bases left between them. Germline lookup yields CDR1 LNHDA and CDR2 SQIVND (reference sequence). CDR3 loop: CASLDSRTYQLFF. The CDR3 region has the DNA TGTGCCAGCCTAGACAGCCGAACTTACCAACTGTTTTTT.

The chain couples TRBV6-5 to TRBJ1-3; D is possibly TRBD1 (5 bases). Trimming cost V 6 bases and J 0 bases, with 12 bases left between them. Per the germline V gene, CDR1 is MNHEY and CDR2 is SVGAGI. CDR3 length equals 15 residues. The CDR3 bases are TGTGCCAGCAGAATAGACAGTATCTCTGGAAACACCATATATTTT. It specifies CASRIDSISGNTIYF.

The chain employs TRBV19 and TRBJ2-1, with TRBD1 matching 7 bases. The ends lost 1 base at V and 7 bases at J; junction bases unmatched: 1. The CDR3 covers 13 residues. Germline CDR1 is LNHDA and CDR2 is SQIVND (reference sequence). The CDR3 bases are TGTGCCAGTAGTATAGCGGGACAGAATGAGCAGTTCTTC. It codes for CASSIAGQNEQFF.

This clone was counted between two and nine times. The gene calls are TRBV19 and TRBJ1-1; TRBD1 agrees at 7 bases. Germline V gives CDR1 LNHDA, CDR2 SQIVND (reference sequence). The CDR3 spans 17 residues. V was pared by 9 bases and J by 1 base, with 17 bases of the junction left unmatched. CDR3 DNA: TGTGCCAGCTTAACCACAGGGGTTCTGAGTAGGAACACTGAAGCTTTCTTT. Its translation: CASLTTGVLSRNTEAFF.

This clone was detected only a few times. The genes are TRBV3-1 (or the pseudogene TRBV3-2) and TRBJ2-5, with 7 bases that match TRBD1. The germline V gene encodes CDR1 LGHDT and CDR2 YNNKEL (reference sequence). This CDR3 region has 15 residues. Germline trimming cut 0 bases from V and 0 bases from J; bases unmatched to any gene: 1. As DNA, the CDR3 is TGTGCCAGCAGCCAAGACAGGGGGTACCAAGAGACCCAGTACTTC. Protein sequence: CASSQDRGYQETQYF.

The chain combines TRBV15 with TRBJ2-4; D unresolved. V lost 3 bases to trimming and J lost 3 bases, with 9 bases between them. This CDR3 is 14 amino acids long. The germline V gene encodes CDR1 LNHNV and CDR2 YYDKDF (reference sequence). In DNA, the CDR3 is TGTGCCACCAGCAGGGGCTTCGGCAAAAACATTCAGTACTTC. Its translation: CATSRGFGKNIQYF.

CDR3 in DNA: TGTGCCAGCAGTTTTTTCGGGAACACTGAAGCTTTCTTT. Translation: CASSFFGNTEAFF. This chain connects TRBV12-3 or TRBV12-4 to TRBJ1-1; no clear D. The CDR3 consists of 13 residues. V shed 3 bases and J shed 1 base, with 6 bases lying between them.